This T cell receptor (beta chain) was documented in a study of shared clonotypes between healthy human individuals. Only in-frame clones appear in the TCRdb table, and some are missing; sequencing was by immunoSEQ multiplex PCR. The data show about 990,000 clones, with around 82% seen just once and 0.5% to 0.65% held by the top ten. CD45RA-negative memory and CD45RA+ naive subsets were split from the CD4+ cells. Sequenced sample: memory CD4+ T cells from PBMCs. As to subset: CD45RA-negative fraction. This receptor was identified in a man aged 18 to 30 in good health. Some clones in this sample may be carry-over from other donors' samples.

The CDR3 protein is CASAGAGELFF. The CDR3 coding sequence is TGTGCCAGCGCAGGCGCCGGGGAGCTGTTTTTT. The rearrangement links TRBV9 to TRBJ2-2; the D is unclear. The germline CDR1 and CDR2 sequences are SGDLS and YYNGEE. The CDR3 sequence is 11 residues long. Trimming shortened V by 7 bases and J by 6 bases, and 7 bases separated the two germline ends.